This TCR beta chain came from a study of Graves' ophthalmopathy and Graves' hyperthyroidism. Broader study findings: Progression of ophthalmopathy was predicted by the model with around 68% sensitivity and under 75% specificity.

Concerning this clonotype: What it binds is not known. Being one base from a much bigger clone, this may be a read error.

Ophthalmopathy donors showed moderate-to-severe activity, CAS ≥3, NOSPECS ≥4 and a duration under 3 months. Diagnostic conclusions were grounded in clinical symptoms, serum thyroxine, TRAb, thyroid ultrasound and orbital computed tomography. Fresh peripheral blood (more than 9.5 ml) yielded the PBMCs. Germline V lookup: CDR1 SEHNR, CDR2 FQNEAQ (reference sequence). Between the trimmed V and J ends, which lost 5 bases and 0 bases, there was a span of 7 bases. The CDR3 covers 13 residues. The TCR beta CDR3 regions underwent amplification from RNA transcripts. Second-round multiplex PCR followed a first-round RT-PCR using HTBI primers. TCRdb analysed the multiplex PCR reads with MiXCR anew, one entry per CDR3 protein. The sample holds 200,000 to 300,000 distinct CDR3 sequences, 45% seen once.

This sequence originates from an adult man with Graves' ophthalmopathy. The material sequenced was peripheral blood. The chain joins TRBV7-9 to TRBJ1-2, with a weak D call TRBD1 (5 bases). CDR3 in amino acids: CASSTQANYGYTF. For the CDR3, the DNA is TGTGCCAGCAGCACACAGGCTAACTATGGCTACACCTTC. Combining the CDR3 with reference TRBV7-9 and TRBJ1-2 gives the whole variable domain DTGVSQNPRHKITKRGQNVTFRCDPISEHNRLYWYRQTLGQGPEFLTYFQNEAQLEKSRLLSDRFSAERPKGSFSTLEIQRTEQGDSAMYLCASSTQANYGYTFGSGTRLTVV.